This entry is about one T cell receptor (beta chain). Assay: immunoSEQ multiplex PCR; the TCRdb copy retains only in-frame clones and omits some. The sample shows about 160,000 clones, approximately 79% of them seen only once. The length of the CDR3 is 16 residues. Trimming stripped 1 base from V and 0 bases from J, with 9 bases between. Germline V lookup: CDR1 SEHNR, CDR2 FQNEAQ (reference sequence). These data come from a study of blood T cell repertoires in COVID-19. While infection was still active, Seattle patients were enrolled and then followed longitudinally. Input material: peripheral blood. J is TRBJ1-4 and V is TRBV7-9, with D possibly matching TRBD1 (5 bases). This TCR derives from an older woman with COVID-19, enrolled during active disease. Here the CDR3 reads CASSLGTSATNEKLFF. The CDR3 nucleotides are TGTGCCAGCAGCTTAGGGACAAGCGCAACTAATGAAAAACTGTTTTTT.